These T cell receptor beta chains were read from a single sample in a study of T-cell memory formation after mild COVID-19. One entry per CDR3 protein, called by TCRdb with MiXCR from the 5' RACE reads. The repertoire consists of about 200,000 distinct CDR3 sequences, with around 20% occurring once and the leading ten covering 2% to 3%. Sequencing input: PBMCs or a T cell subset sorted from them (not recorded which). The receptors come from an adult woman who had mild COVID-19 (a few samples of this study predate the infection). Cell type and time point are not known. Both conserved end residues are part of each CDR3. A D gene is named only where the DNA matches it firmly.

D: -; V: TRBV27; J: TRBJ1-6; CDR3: CASRDYNSPLHF
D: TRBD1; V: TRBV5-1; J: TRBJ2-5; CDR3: CASTTGVGETQYF
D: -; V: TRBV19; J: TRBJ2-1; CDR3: CASTTRLRYNEQFF
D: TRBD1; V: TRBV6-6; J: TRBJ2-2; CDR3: CASSAGQEMNTGELFF
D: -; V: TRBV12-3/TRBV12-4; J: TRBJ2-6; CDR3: CASRVLPQGANVLTF
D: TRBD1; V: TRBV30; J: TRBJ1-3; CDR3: CAFGQGPGNTIYF
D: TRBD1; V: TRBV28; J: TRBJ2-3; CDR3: CASRPTGGVADTQYF
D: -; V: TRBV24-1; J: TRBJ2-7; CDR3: CATKGPTPPYEQYF
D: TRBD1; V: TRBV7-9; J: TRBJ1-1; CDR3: CASSLAGDSRNTEAFF
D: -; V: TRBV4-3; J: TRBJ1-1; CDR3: CASSRAHDMNTEAFF
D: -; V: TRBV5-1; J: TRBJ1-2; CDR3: CASSPKGGAGGYTF
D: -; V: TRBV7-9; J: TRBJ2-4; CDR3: CASSSAKNIQYF
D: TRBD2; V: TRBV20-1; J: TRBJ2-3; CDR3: CSGNVLAGAADTQYF
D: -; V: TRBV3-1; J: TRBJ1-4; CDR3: CASSRGRVSRSTNEKLFF
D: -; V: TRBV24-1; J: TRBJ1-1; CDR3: CATSDSGARAFF
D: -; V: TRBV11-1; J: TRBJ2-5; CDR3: CASSLVAQQETQYF
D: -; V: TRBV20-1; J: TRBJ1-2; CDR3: CSASRGSFGYTF
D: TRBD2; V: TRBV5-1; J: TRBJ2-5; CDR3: CASSFDGGNQETQYF
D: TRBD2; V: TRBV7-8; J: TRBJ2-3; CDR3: CASSRGRSTDTQYF
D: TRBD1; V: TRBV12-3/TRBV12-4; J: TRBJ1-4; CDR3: CASRSQQGAREKLFF
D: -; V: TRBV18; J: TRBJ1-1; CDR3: CASSPDDSEAFF
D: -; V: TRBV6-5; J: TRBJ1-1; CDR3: CASRNDRRGAFF